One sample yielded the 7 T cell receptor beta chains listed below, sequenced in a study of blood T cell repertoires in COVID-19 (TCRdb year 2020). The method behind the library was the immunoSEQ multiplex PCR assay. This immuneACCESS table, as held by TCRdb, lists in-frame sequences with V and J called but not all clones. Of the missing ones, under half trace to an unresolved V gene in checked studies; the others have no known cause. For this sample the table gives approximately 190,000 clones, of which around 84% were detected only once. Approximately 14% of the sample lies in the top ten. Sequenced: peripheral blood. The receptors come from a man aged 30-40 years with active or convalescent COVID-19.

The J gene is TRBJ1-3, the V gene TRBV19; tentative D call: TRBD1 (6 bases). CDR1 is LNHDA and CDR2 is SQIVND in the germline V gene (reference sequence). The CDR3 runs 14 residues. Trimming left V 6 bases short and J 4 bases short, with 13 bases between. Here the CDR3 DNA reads TGTGCCAGTAGCTCAGGGGCCGGCGGAAACACCATATATTTT. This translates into CASSSGAGGNTIYF.

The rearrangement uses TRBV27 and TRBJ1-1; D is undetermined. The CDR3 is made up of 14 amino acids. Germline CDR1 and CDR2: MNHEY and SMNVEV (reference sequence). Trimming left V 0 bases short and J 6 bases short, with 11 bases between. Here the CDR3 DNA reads TGTGCCAGCAGTTTATCGGTCCTAGGCCCTGAAGCTTTCTTT. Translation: CASSLSVLGPEAFF.

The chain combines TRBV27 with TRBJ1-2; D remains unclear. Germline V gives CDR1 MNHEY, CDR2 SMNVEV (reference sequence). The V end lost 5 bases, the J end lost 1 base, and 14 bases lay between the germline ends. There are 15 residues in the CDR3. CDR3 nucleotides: TGTGCCAGCAGTATCAGCGGTTGGAATAACTATGGCTACACCTTC. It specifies CASSISGWNNYGYTF.

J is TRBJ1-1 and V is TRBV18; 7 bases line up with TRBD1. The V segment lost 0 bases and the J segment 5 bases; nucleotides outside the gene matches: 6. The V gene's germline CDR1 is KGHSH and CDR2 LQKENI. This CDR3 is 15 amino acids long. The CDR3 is CASSPPGRGRTEAFF. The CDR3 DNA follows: TGTGCCAGCTCACCACCGGGCAGGGGGAGAACTGAAGCTTTCTTT.

The CDR3 sequence: CASSEAPWSGARTDTQYF. For the CDR3, the DNA is TGTGCCAGCAGTGAAGCGCCTTGGTCAGGGGCCCGTACAGATACGCAGTATTTT. The rearrangement uses TRBV2 and TRBJ2-3; weak D call: TRBD1 (6 bases). The CDR3 is 18 amino acids. The V gene's germline CDR1 is SNHLY and CDR2 FYNNEI. Trimming stripped 0 bases from V and 3 bases from J, with 19 bases between. Variable domain in full (rest from reference TRBV2 and TRBJ2-3): EPEVTQTPSHQVTQMGQEVILRCVPISNHLYFYWYRQILGQKVEFLVSFYNNEISEKSEIFDDQFSVERPDGSNFTLKIRSTKLEDSAMYFCASSEAPWSGARTDTQYFGPGTRLTVL.

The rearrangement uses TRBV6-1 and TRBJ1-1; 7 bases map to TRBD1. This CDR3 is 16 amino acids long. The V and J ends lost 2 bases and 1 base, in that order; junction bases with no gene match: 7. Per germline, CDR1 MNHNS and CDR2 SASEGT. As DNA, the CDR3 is TGTGCCAGCAGTGAACGGGACAGACACACGAACACTGAAGCTTTCTTT. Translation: CASSERDRHTNTEAFF.

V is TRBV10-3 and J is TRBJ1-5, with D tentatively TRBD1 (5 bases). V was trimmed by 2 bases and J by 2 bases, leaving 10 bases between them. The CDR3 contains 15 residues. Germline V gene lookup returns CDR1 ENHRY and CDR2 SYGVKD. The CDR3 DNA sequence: TGTGCCATCAGTGAGACAGAAGGGGGCAATCAGCCCCAGCATTTT. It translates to CAISETEGGNQPQHF.